This T cell receptor beta chain was captured by sequencing in a study of Ad26.COV2.S vaccination and SARS-CoV-2 variants. About the study: Each vaccinee took Ad26.COV2.S intramuscularly, once or twice 56 days apart.

Germline lookup yields CDR1 MNHNS and CDR2 SASEGT. CDR3 length: 16 amino acids. The treatment: roughly 20 received Ad26.COV2.S at low or high dose, single or two shots; 5 received placebo; per-sample allocation not given. Collection of samples fell on day 63 after the first vaccine or placebo injection. This table comes from immunoSEQ multiplex PCR, and its TCRdb copy is limited to in-frame clones, with some not included. This table holds around 450,000 clones, roughly nine tenths found once. Remarks on this clone: One end of the junction is discordant with germline, which a read error may explain.

The sequence was collected from a person aged 18-65 years who received the Ad26.COV2.S COVID-19 vaccine or a placebo. The specimen was peripheral blood, collected in a trial of Ad26.COV2.S vaccine versus placebo. The chain employs TRBV6-1 and TRBJ1-2; tentatively, D is TRBD1 (5 bases). Written as DNA, the CDR3 is TGTGCCAGGAGTGCCGCGACCCTGGGGGGGTCTTATGGCTACACCTTC. Its translation: CARSAATLGGSYGYTF.